The 20 T cell receptor beta chains in this list originate from one sample, sequenced in a study of shared clonotypes between healthy human individuals. Sequencing was performed with immunoSEQ multiplex PCR; in TCRdb, only in-frame clones are kept and a portion is missing. The table shows hundreds of thousands of clones, with about 98% occurring only once. CD45RO negativity and positive selection for CCR7 defined naive CD8 cells, a population that excluded terminally differentiated effector memory CD45RA+ cells. Sequences were obtained from naive CD8+ T cells sorted from blood. These receptor sequences come from a man aged 30 to 45 in good health.

This chain uses TRBV25-1 with TRBJ2-3; D is unclear. The germline V gene has CDR1 MGHDK and CDR2 SYGVNS. V lost 4 bases, J lost 0 bases, and 14 bases lay in between. The CDR3 runs to 16 residues. The CDR3 sequence is CASSVIAHSSTDTQYF. For the CDR3, the DNA is TGTGCCAGCAGTGTCATAGCCCATTCTAGCACAGATACGCAGTATTTT. The full variable domain, completed using reference TRBV25-1 and TRBJ2-3, is EADIYQTPRYLVIGTGKKITLECSQTMGHDKMYWYQQDPGMELHLIHYSYGVNSTEKGDLSSESTVSRIRTEHFPLTLESARPSHTSQYLCASSVIAHSSTDTQYFGPGTRLTVL.

The V and J genes are TRBV15 and TRBJ2-3, with 12 bases aligning to TRBD2. The CDR3 loop spans 16 amino acids. The germline V gene encodes CDR1 LNHNV and CDR2 YYDKDF (reference sequence). Trimming removed 3 bases from V and 0 bases from J; junction bases left unmatched: 1. The chain's CDR3 is CATSRGLAGSTDTQYF. CDR3 bases: TGTGCCACCAGCAGGGGACTAGCGGGTAGCACAGATACGCAGTATTTT.

In its sample, this clone was seen once. The chain uses TRBV29-1 and TRBJ1-3; D uncertain. V was cut by 0 bases and J by 0 bases, with 9 bases left in between. CDR3 length: 15 residues. Germline CDR1 is SQVTM and CDR2 is ANQGSEA. The CDR3 reads CSVEELSGSGNTIYF. The DNA of the CDR3 is TGCAGCGTTGAAGAATTGTCGGGCTCTGGAAACACCATATATTTT.

The chain is built from TRBV11-2 and TRBJ2-3, with 8 bases matching TRBD1. Germline V gene lookup returns CDR1 SGHAT and CDR2 FQNNGV. V shed 8 bases, J shed 4 bases, and the junction held 14 bases outside the gene matches. CDR3 length: 16 residues. The CDR3 DNA follows: TGTGCCAGCTATTTCGGGCGGACAGGGAGGCCAGATACGCAGTATTTT. This translates into CASYFGRTGRPDTQYF.

The gene calls are TRBV10-2 and TRBJ2-3; D possibly corresponds to TRBD1 (5 bases). Trimming pared 3 bases from V and 0 bases from J, leaving 16 bases between. This CDR3 is 17 amino acids long. From germline, CDR1 is WSHSY and CDR2 SAAADI. The CDR3 spells CASSDPGQGLSTDTQYF. Here the CDR3 DNA reads TGCGCCAGCAGTGATCCCGGGCAGGGTCTAAGCACAGATACGCAGTATTTT.

The genes are TRBV4-1 and TRBJ2-7; D is unclear. The CDR3 loop spans 14 amino acids. Trimming stripped 0 bases from V and 2 bases from J, with 8 bases between. The germline CDR1 and CDR2 sequences are MGHRA and YSYEKL. For the CDR3, the DNA is TGCGCCAGCAGCCAAGAGACGGATGCCTACGAGCAGTACTTC. Translating gives CASSQETDAYEQYF.

The CDR3 nucleotides read TGTGCCAGCAGTACCCTGACTAGCGGGAGGGCTAGGGTCTACGAGCAGTACTTC. Protein: CASSTLTSGRARVYEQYF. The rearrangement joins TRBV27 to TRBJ2-7, with 14 bases matching TRBD2. V was pared by 5 bases and J by 3 bases, with 12 bases of the junction left unmatched. There are 18 residues in the CDR3. CDR1 and CDR2 (germline): MNHEY, SMNVEV (reference sequence).

This sequence joins TRBV30 and TRBJ2-7, with 8 positions matching TRBD1. Germline assignment: CDR1 GTSNPN and CDR2 SVGIG (reference sequence). Trimming at V came to 8 bases and at J to 2 bases, leaving 11 bases not matched to a gene. The length of the CDR3 is 14 residues. CDR3 sequence: CARATGTGAYEQYF. In DNA form, the CDR3 reads TGTGCCCGGGCGACCGGGACAGGCGCCTACGAGCAGTACTTC.

This sequence joins TRBV7-3 and TRBJ2-2; unclear D gene. The germline V gene has CDR1 SGHTA and CDR2 FQGTGA. The V end was cut by 3 bases, the J end by 8 bases, with 7 bases between. This CDR3 contains 12 residues. The CDR3 spells CASSFIGGELFF. The CDR3 DNA sequence: TGTGCCAGCAGCTTCATAGGGGGGGAGCTGTTTTTT.

The rearrangement uses TRBV29-1 and TRBJ2-7; D is unclear. The V and J ends lost 2 bases and 6 bases respectively, with 11 bases between them. Germline V gene sequence: CDR1 SQVTM, CDR2 ANQGSEA. This CDR3 spans 12 amino acids. The chain's CDR3 is CSVERSSREQYF. The CDR3 nucleotides are TGCAGCGTTGAAAGGTCGTCTCGCGAGCAGTACTTC.

The rearrangement links TRBV4-1 to TRBJ1-1; weak D call: TRBD1 (5 bases). Germline loops: CDR1 MGHRA, CDR2 YSYEKL. This CDR3 has 12 residues. Trimming took 1 base from V and 6 from J, leaving 6 bases between them. This CDR3 reads CASSQGTSEAFF. CDR3 bases: TGCGCCAGCAGCCAAGGGACATCTGAAGCTTTCTTT.

The chain carries TRBV7-9 and TRBJ2-7, with a tentative D call TRBD2 (5 bases). V was shortened by 5 bases and J by 2 bases, with 10 bases between the two germline ends. The CDR3 consists of 13 residues. Germline-derived CDR1 and CDR2 are SEHNR and FQNEAQ (reference sequence). CDR3 sequence reads: CASSTGVPYEQYF. In DNA, the CDR3 is TGTGCCAGCAGCACCGGGGTTCCCTACGAGCAGTACTTC.

The rearrangement joins TRBV4-2 to TRBJ2-2, with 7 bases matching TRBD1. This CDR3 contains 15 residues. The germline V gene has CDR1 LGHNA and CDR2 YNFKEQ. V shed 1 base and J 5 bases; nucleotides not matched to a gene: 4. Written as DNA, the CDR3 is TGTGCCAGCAGCCAAGCAGGGGGTAGTACCGGGGAGCTGTTTTTT. It codes for CASSQAGGSTGELFF.

The chain combines TRBV7-6 with TRBJ1-2; tentative D call: TRBD1 (6 bases). The CDR3 runs to 15 residues. The germline gives CDR1 SGHVS, CDR2 FNYEAQ. V was pared by 1 base and J by 3 bases, with 12 bases between. Here the CDR3 DNA reads TGTGCCAGCAGCTTAGGTGGGGACACCTACTATGGCTACACCTTC. Residues: CASSLGGDTYYGYTF.

The rearrangement uses TRBV30 and TRBJ2-3, with TRBD2 identical over 11 bases. This CDR3 has 16 residues. Germline CDR1 GTSNPN, CDR2 SVGIG (reference sequence). V dropped 0 bases and J dropped 0; count of bases not matched to a gene: 2. This CDR3 reads CAWSVGTSGSTDTQYF. CDR3 DNA: TGTGCCTGGAGTGTCGGGACTAGCGGAAGCACAGATACGCAGTATTTT.

V and J are TRBV4-1 and TRBJ2-3, with D unclear. The ends were cut back, 5 bases at V and 10 bases at J, with 22 bases in the middle. CDR3 size: 15 residues. Per germline, CDR1 MGHRA and CDR2 YSYEKL. The chain's CDR3 is CASSTRTGSSKAQYF. The DNA of the CDR3 is TGCGCCAGCAGCACCCGGACCGGGTCAAGTAAAGCGCAGTATTTT.

The chain uses TRBV7-9 and TRBJ2-1, with TRBD2 matching over 12 bases. Germline V gene lookup returns CDR1 SEHNR and CDR2 FQNEAQ (reference sequence). The CDR3 spans 17 residues. The J segment lost 8 bases and the V segment lost 5 bases, leaving 13 bases of the junction unmatched. For the CDR3, the DNA is TGTGCCAGCAGCCCGAGGACTAGCGGGGTATTGGGAGATGAGCAGTTCTTC. This codes for CASSPRTSGVLGDEQFF.

V gene TRBV5-4 combines with J gene TRBJ2-7; 9 bases map to TRBD1. The V and J ends lost 1 base and 5 bases, in that order; junction bases with no gene match: 7. Germline values: CDR1 SGHNT, CDR2 YYREEE (reference sequence). This CDR3 contains 15 residues. The CDR3 reads CASSLTGTGNDEQYF. In DNA form, the CDR3 reads TGTGCCAGCAGCTTGACTGGGACAGGGAACGACGAGCAGTACTTC.

The chain has TRBV7-9 and TRBJ2-4; no definite D call. The CDR3 has 15 amino acids. Trimming shortened V by 5 bases and J by 5 bases, and 16 bases separated the two germline ends. Germline V gene sequence: CDR1 SEHNR, CDR2 FQNEAQ (reference sequence). The CDR3 spells CASSEGLSGQNIQYF. The CDR3 DNA follows: TGTGCCAGCAGCGAAGGCCTGTCAGGCCAAAACATTCAGTACTTC.

The CDR3, as DNA: TGCGCCAGCAGCCAAGATTGGGCAGGGAGGTACGAGCAGTACTTC. Its protein is CASSQDWAGRYEQYF. The V gene is TRBV4-1, the J gene TRBJ2-7; TRBD2 might be the D (6 bases). Deletions cut 0 bases from V and 4 bases from J, with 13 bases between. CDR1 MGHRA and CDR2 YSYEKL come from the germline V gene. CDR3 length: 15 amino acids.